This paragraph reports one T cell receptor beta chain. There is no known antigen for this receptor. No base quality information exists; no much larger clone differs at one position. The data derive from a study of blood T cell repertoires in COVID-19 (dated by TCRdb to 2020 to 2021). For the wider study: The collaborator samples originated in the United States, Italy and Spain and spanned the acute and convalescent phases of COVID-19. The dataset comprised deeply sampled blood TCRbeta repertoires from subjects exposed to, actively infected with, or recovered from COVID-19. The repertoires were released in a freely available public database meant as a resource for research on the immune response to SARS-CoV-2. HLA class I and class II types, where available, came from metadata supplied by the sample provider rather than from assay-based typing. Samples were obtained from the ongoing ImmuneRACE study (first 160 participants) and from over 1,000 subjects provided by 6 global collaborators. Sample metadata almost always included a de-identified subject ID, COVID-19 status, age in years and sex. The prospective study material was composed of cDNA or gDNA derived from T cells, B-cell-depleted T cells, or PBMCs.

Broader findings and caveats from the paper: Clinical and demographic metadata were provided uncurated, with the amount varying by source and participant.

Participants in the prospective study were aged about 18 to 95 years, lived in under 30 United States geographic areas, and enrolled through a virtual design. In the prospective study, participants were assigned to cohorts based on the clinical history participants reported in a screening survey and a study questionnaire. For ImmuneRACE Cohort 3, a participant was defined as recovered based on two consecutive negative NP/OP PCR tests, clearance by a healthcare professional, or resolution of symptoms. Each participant in the prospective study had whole blood, serum and a nasopharyngeal or oropharyngeal swab collected by mobile phlebotomists. Additional blood draws and questionnaires over an approximately 2-month period could optionally be provided by prospective study participants. Before DNA extraction, prospective study blood samples were shipped either frozen or at room temperature. TCRbeta CDR3 regions were amplified from genomic DNA using the immunoSEQ Assay, a bias-controlled multiplex PCR. Per the authors' processing: The number of nucleated cells in each sample was estimated from the amplification of reference gene primers within the assay. To quantify the absolute abundance of each unique TCRbeta CDR3 rearrangement, sequence reads were collapsed and filtered. Productive Simpson clonality was computed per sample as the square root of Simpson's diversity index over productive rearrangements. Entries here come from immuneACCESS through TCRdb and include only in-frame sequences with V and J called. Some clones fail to appear in such tables; in the studies checked, an unresolved V gene covers under half of the shortfall, and the cause of the remainder is unknown. V and J calls and clone size are as listed in that table; D and trimming were resolved from the DNA. Counted in this sample were approximately 230,000 clones; around 89% of them appeared once. The top ten constitute under 5% of the sample.

Measured from the cysteine to the phenylalanine, the CDR3 is 14 residues long. Just CDR3 DNA is preserved here, 42 bases in frame from base 1. Trimming costs V 3 bases and J 7 bases, and their ends lie 12 bases apart. Reading the germline V gene (reference sequence) gives CDR1 MNHEY and CDR2 SMNVEV. The sequence joins TRBV27 to TRBJ1-4; no D segment can be confidently identified. Sequencing was performed on PBMCs or T cells enriched from blood (not recorded which). This clonotype originated in a woman in her 30s who had recovered from COVID-19. The CDR3 reads as follows: CASSFNSYGEKLFF. The sequenced DNA: TGTGCCAGCAGTTTTAATTCGTACGGTGAAAAACTGTTTTTT.